What follows are 13 T cell receptor beta chains derived from one specimen sequenced in a study of cytomegalovirus exposure and HLA in healthy donors. The assay was immunoSEQ multiplex PCR, and TCRdb's table has in-frame clones only and misses some. The profile shows fewer than 350,000 clones, roughly 90% of them singletons. Sequencing was carried out using PBMCs. All receptors come from a woman aged 18-29 years in good health and CMV-seronegative.

The V gene is TRBV5-4, the J gene TRBJ2-3; TRBD1 is a possible D gene (7 bases). V was pared by 2 bases and J by 7 bases, with 17 bases between. This CDR3 spans 15 amino acids. Germline V gene sequence: CDR1 SGHNT, CDR2 YYREEE (reference sequence). CDR3 in DNA: TGTGCCAGCAGCTTTGCGGGACAGACAATTTATACGCAGTATTTT. Residues: CASSFAGQTIYTQYF.

The rearrangement joins TRBV28 to TRBJ2-4, with TRBD1 as a possible D gene (6 bases). The CDR3 totals 15 residues. Deletions cut 3 bases from V and 2 bases from J, with 11 bases between. Per germline, CDR1 MDHEN and CDR2 SYDVKM. The CDR3: CASSFGGLSKNIQYF. CDR3 nucleotide sequence: TGTGCCAGCAGTTTTGGGGGCCTCTCCAAAAACATTCAGTACTTC.

CDR3 DNA sequence: TGTGCCAGCAGCGTAGGAGCGAGGGGGGGGCCATACAATGAGCAGTTCTTC. Its protein is CASSVGARGGPYNEQFF. The chain joins TRBV9 to TRBJ2-1; TRBD2 might be the D (7 bases). Germline loops: CDR1 SGDLS, CDR2 YYNGEE. The CDR3 runs to 17 residues. V lost 0 bases to trimming and J lost 4 bases, with 17 bases between them.

The chain couples TRBV6-6 to TRBJ2-7; 9 nucleotides align to TRBD1. Losses at the gene ends were 6 bases for V and 2 bases for J; bases not matched to a gene: 11. There are 16 residues in the CDR3. The germline gives CDR1 MNHNY, CDR2 SVGAGI (reference sequence). CDR3 protein: CASSSQPGQGTYEQYF. The DNA for the CDR3 is TGTGCCAGCAGCTCCCAACCGGGACAGGGAACCTACGAGCAGTACTTC.

This rearrangement joins TRBV19 to TRBJ1-1; TRBD1 is a possible D gene (5 bases). The CDR3 totals 14 residues. Per germline, CDR1 LNHDA and CDR2 SQIVND (reference sequence). V gave up 2 bases and J gave up 4 bases, with 11 bases separating them. CDR3: CASSIRGSSTEAFF. The CDR3 nucleotides are TGTGCCAGTAGTATAAGGGGCAGTTCCACTGAAGCTTTCTTT.

This clone occurred once. The chain uses TRBV4-1 and TRBJ2-1; 12 bases are a match to TRBD2. With 0 bases clipped from V and 9 bases from J, the junction kept 12 bases outside the gene matches. The germline V gene has CDR1 MGHRA and CDR2 YSYEKL. The CDR3 is 18 residues long. This CDR3 is CASSQDPTGLAGLGEQFF. CDR3 in DNA: TGCGCCAGCAGCCAAGACCCTACTGGACTAGCGGGACTCGGTGAGCAGTTCTTC.

The chain is built from TRBV5-4 and TRBJ2-3, with TRBD2 as a possible D gene (6 bases). The germline V and J ends were trimmed by 1 base and 0 bases, with 9 bases remaining between them. CDR3 length: 15 amino acids. Looked up from germline, CDR1 is SGHNT and CDR2 is YYREEE (reference sequence). The CDR3 coding sequence is TGTGCCAGCAGCTTGCCGCGGGGCAGCACAGATACGCAGTATTTT. Its protein is CASSLPRGSTDTQYF.

The chain combines TRBV27 with TRBJ2-7, with D unclear. Germline loops: CDR1 MNHEY, CDR2 SMNVEV (reference sequence). The germline V and J ends were trimmed by 6 bases and 3 bases, with 12 bases remaining between them. The CDR3 is made up of 13 amino acids. CDR3 nucleotide sequence: TGTGCCAGCAGAAGGAGAGAGGACTACGAGCAGTACTTC. This codes for CASRRREDYEQYF.

V is TRBV6-5 and J is TRBJ2-1; 10 bases are shared with TRBD2. The length of the CDR3 is 15 residues. Germline CDR1 MNHEY, CDR2 SVGAGI. V lost 5 bases, J lost 3 bases, and 4 bases stayed unmatched. Here the CDR3 DNA reads TGTGCCAGCAGTAAAACTAGCGGGGACTACAATGAGCAGTTCTTC. Translating it yields CASSKTSGDYNEQFF.

This clone has only one observation. The genes are TRBV19 and TRBJ2-3; tentative D call: TRBD2 (6 bases). The CDR3 runs to 13 residues. V dropped 11 bases and J dropped 1 base, with 13 bases sitting between them. Germline CDR1 is LNHDA and CDR2 is SQIVND (reference sequence). CDR3 DNA: TGTGCCGCTCGGGAGCGAGGCACAGATACGCAGTATTTT. It specifies CAARERGTDTQYF.

The chain links TRBV28 to TRBJ2-7; 8 bases line up with TRBD2. Trimming at V came to 2 bases and at J to 4 bases, leaving 13 bases not matched to a gene. The CDR3 consists of 17 residues. Looked up from germline, CDR1 is MDHEN and CDR2 is SYDVKM. The CDR3 DNA is TGTGCCAGCAGTTTACGCCTCTCCCTACGGGAGGGGTACGAGCAGTACTTC. This gives the protein CASSLRLSLREGYEQYF.

CDR3 sequence (DNA): TGTGCCAGCACCTGGGGGGGTTATGAAGCTTTCTTT. Translation: CASTWGGYEAFF. The J gene is TRBJ1-1, the V gene TRBV2, with D possibly TRBD1 on 5 matching bases. Trimming left V 7 bases short and J 7 bases short, with 13 bases between. This CDR3 is 12 amino acids long. The germline CDR1 and CDR2 sequences are SNHLY and FYNNEI.

This chain uses TRBV5-1 with TRBJ1-2; D is possibly TRBD1 (6 bases). This CDR3 contains 15 residues. CDR1 SGHRS and CDR2 YFSETQ come from the germline V gene. V was pared by 4 bases and J by 0 bases, with 13 bases between. The CDR3 is CASSQETGTNYGYTF. As DNA, the CDR3 is TGCGCCAGCAGCCAAGAAACAGGGACTAACTATGGCTACACCTTC.